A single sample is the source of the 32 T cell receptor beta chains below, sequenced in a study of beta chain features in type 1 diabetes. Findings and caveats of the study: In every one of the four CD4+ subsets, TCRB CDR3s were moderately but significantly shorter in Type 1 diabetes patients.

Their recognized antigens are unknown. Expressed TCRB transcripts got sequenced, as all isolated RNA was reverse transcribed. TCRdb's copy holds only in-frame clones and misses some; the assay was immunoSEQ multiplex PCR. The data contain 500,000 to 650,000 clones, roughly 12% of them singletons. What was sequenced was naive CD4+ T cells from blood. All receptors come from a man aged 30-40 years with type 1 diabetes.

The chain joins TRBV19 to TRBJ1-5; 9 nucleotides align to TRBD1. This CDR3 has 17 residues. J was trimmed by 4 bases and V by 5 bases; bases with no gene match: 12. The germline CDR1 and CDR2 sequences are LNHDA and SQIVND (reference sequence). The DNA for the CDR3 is TGTGCCAGTAGTGTCAACAGGGGGCATTTTGGTAATCAGCCCCAGCATTTT. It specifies CASSVNRGHFGNQPQHF.

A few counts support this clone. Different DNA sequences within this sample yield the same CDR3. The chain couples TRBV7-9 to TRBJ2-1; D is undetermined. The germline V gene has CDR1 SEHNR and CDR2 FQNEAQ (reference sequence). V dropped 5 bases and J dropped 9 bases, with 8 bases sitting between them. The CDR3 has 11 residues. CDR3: CASSPLTEQFF. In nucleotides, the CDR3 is TGTGCCAGCAGCCCCCTTACTGAGCAGTTCTTC.

The CDR3 region is CAISTGTGERNEQFF. The CDR3 DNA reads as TGTGCCATCAGTACCGGGACAGGGGAGCGCAATGAGCAGTTCTTC. The rearrangement joins TRBV10-3 to TRBJ2-1; TRBD1 aligns across 10 bases. Trimming removed 5 bases from V and 6 bases from J; junction bases left unmatched: 7. This CDR3 has 15 residues. Looked up from germline, CDR1 is ENHRY and CDR2 is SYGVKD.

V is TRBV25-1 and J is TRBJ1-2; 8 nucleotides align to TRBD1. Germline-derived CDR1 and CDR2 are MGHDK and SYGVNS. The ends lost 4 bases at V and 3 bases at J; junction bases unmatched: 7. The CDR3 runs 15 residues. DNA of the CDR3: TGTGCCAGCAGTGGGTGGACAGGGCTCGACTATGGCTACACCTTC. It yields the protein CASSGWTGLDYGYTF.

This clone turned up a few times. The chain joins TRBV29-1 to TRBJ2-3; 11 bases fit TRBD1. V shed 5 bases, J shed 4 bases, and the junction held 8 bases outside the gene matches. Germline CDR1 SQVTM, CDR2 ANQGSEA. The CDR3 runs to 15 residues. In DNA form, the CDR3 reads TGCAGCGTTAAGTTGGGACAGGGGGATCCAGATACGCAGTATTTT. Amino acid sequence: CSVKLGQGDPDTQYF.

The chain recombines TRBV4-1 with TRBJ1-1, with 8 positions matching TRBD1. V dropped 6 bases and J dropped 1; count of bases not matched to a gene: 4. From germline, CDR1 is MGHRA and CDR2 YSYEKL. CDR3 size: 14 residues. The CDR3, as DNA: TGCGCCAGCAGTCTTGACAGGGGGAACACTGAAGCTTTCTTT. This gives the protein CASSLDRGNTEAFF.

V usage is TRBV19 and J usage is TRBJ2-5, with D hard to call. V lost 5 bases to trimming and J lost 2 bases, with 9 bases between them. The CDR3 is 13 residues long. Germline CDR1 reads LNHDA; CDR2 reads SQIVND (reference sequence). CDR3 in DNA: TGTGCCAGTAGTTTCGGGCTGCAAGAGACCCAGTACTTC. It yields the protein CASSFGLQETQYF.

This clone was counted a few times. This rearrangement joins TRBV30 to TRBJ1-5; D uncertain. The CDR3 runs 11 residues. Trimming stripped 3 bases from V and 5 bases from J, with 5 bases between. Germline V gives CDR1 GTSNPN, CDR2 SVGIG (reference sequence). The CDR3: CAWSLDQPQHF. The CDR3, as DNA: TGTGCCTGGAGCCTCGATCAGCCCCAGCATTTT.

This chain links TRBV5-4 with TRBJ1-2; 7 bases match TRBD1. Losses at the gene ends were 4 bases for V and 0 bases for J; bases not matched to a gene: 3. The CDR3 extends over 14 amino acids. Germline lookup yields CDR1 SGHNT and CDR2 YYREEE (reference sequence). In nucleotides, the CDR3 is TGTGCCAGCAGCGTTGGACAGGCTAACTATGGCTACACCTTC. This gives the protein CASSVGQANYGYTF.

CDR3: CASSVGEYEQFF. For the CDR3, the DNA is TGTGCCAGCAGCGTAGGGGAGTATGAGCAGTTCTTC. The rearrangement links TRBV9 to TRBJ2-1, with D maybe TRBD2 (5 bases). The ends were cut back, 0 bases at V and 8 bases at J, with 6 bases in the middle. Germline V CDR1 and CDR2: SGDLS, YYNGEE. The CDR3 sequence is 12 residues long.

CDR3: CASSPAGGRGDEQFF. For the CDR3, the DNA is TGTGCCAGCAGCCCGGCGGGGGGCCGAGGCGATGAGCAGTTCTTC. The chain joins TRBV7-2 to TRBJ2-1; 8 positions agree with TRBD2. Germline V lookup: CDR1 SGHTA, CDR2 FQGNSA. Trimming removed 5 bases from V and 8 bases from J; junction bases left unmatched: 11. The CDR3 is 15 amino acids.

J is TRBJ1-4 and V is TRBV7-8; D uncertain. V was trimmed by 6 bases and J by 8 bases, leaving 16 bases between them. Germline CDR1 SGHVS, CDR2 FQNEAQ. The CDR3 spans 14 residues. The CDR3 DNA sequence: TGTGCCAGCAGGGCGGGAAGGGTTGGAGAAAAACTGTTTTTT. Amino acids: CASRAGRVGEKLFF.

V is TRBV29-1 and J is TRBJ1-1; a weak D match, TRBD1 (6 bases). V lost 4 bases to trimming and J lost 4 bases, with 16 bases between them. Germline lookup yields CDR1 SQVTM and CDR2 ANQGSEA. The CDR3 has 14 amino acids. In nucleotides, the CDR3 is TGCAGCGTTGGAGGACCCCAGGGGTCCACTGAAGCTTTCTTT. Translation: CSVGGPQGSTEAFF.

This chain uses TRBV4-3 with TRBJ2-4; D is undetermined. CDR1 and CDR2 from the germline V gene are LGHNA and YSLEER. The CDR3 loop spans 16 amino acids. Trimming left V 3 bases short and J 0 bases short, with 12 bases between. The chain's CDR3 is CASSHARSIAKNIQYF. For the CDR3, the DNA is TGCGCCAGCAGCCACGCCAGGTCCATAGCCAAAAACATTCAGTACTTC.

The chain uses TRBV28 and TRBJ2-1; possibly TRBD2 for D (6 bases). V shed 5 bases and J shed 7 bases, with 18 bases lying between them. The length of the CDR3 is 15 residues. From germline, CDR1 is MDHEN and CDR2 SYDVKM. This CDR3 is CASSPRGKGLNEQFF. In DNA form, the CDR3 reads TGTGCCAGCAGTCCGAGAGGAAAAGGACTAAATGAGCAGTTCTTC.

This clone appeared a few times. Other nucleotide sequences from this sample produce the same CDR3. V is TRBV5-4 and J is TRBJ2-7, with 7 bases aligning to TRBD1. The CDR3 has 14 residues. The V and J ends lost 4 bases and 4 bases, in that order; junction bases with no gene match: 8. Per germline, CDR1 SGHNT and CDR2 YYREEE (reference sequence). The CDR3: CASSPRDRGYEQYF. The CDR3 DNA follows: TGTGCCAGCAGCCCTAGGGACAGAGGATACGAGCAGTACTTC. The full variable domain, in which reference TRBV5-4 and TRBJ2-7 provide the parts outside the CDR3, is ETGVTQSPTHLIKTRGQQVTLRCSSQSGHNTVSWYQQALGQGPQFIFQYYREEENGRGNFPPRFSGLQFPNYSSELNVNALELDDSALYLCASSPRDRGYEQYFGPGTRLTVT.

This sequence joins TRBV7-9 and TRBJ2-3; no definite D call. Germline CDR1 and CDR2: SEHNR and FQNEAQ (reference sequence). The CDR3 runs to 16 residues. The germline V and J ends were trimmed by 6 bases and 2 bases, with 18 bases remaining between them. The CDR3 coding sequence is TGTGCCAGCAGTCCCGCGGCACTATCCTACACAGATACGCAGTATTTT. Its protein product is CASSPAALSYTDTQYF. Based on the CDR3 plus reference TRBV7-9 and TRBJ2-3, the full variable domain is DTGVSQNPRHKITKRGQNVTFRCDPISEHNRLYWYRQTLGQGPEFLTYFQNEAQLEKSRLLSDRFSAERPKGSFSTLEIQRTEQGDSAMYLCASSPAALSYTDTQYFGPGTRLTVL.

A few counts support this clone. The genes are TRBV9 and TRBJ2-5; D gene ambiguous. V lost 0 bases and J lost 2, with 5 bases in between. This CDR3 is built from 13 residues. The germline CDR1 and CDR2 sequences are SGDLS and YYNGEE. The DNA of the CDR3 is TGTGCCAGCAGCGTAGATGGTCAAGAGACCCAGTACTTC. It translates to CASSVDGQETQYF.

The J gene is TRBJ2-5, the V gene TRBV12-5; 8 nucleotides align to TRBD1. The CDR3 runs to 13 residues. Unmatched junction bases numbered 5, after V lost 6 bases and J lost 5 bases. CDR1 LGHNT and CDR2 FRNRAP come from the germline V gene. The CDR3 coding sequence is TGTGCTAGTGGGACTAGACAGGGGGAGACCCAGTACTTC. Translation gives CASGTRQGETQYF.

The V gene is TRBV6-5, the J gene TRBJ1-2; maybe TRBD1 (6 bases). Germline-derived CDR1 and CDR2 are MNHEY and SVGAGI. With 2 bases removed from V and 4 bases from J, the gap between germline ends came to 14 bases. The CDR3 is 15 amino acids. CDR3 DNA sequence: TGTGCCAGCAGTTACGCACAGGGAGGGGCCTATGGCTACACCTTC. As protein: CASSYAQGGAYGYTF.

This CDR3 reads CASSQDTGPEVQQFF. DNA of the CDR3: TGCGCCAGCAGCCAAGACACAGGGCCCGAGGTACAGCAGTTCTTC. The chain has TRBV4-3 and TRBJ2-1, with a weak D call TRBD1 (6 bases). This CDR3 is 15 amino acids long. Germline CDR1 and CDR2: LGHNA and YSLEER. V was trimmed by 0 bases and J by 11 bases, leaving 17 bases between them.

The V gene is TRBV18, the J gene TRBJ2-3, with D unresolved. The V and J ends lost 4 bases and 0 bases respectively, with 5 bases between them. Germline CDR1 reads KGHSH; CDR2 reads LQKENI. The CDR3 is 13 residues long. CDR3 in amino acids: CASSLVSTDTQYF. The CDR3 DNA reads TGTGCCAGCTCACTAGTTAGCACAGATACGCAGTATTTT.

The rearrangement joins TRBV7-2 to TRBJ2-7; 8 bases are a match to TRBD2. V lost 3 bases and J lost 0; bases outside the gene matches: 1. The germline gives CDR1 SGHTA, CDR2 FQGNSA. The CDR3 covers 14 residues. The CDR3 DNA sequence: TGTGCCAGCAGCTTCGGGGGGGCCTCCTACGAGCAGTACTTC. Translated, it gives CASSFGGASYEQYF.

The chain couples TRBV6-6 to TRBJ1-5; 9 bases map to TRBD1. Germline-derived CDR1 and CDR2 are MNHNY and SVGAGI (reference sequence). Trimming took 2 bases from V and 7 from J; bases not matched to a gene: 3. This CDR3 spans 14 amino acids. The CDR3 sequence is CASSYPGQGQPQHF. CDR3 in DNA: TGTGCCAGCAGTTACCCCGGACAGGGGCAGCCCCAGCATTTT.

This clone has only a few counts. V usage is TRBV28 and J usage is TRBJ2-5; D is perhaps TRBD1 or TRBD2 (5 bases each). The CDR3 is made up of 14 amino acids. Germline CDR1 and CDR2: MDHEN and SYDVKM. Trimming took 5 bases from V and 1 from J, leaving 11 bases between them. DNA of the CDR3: TGTGCCAGCAGTCCCTGGGACGGCCAAGAGACCCAGTACTTC. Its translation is CASSPWDGQETQYF. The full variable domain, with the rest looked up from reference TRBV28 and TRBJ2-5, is DVKVTQSSRYLVKRTGEKVFLECVQDMDHENMFWYRQDPGLGLRLIYFSYDVKMKEKGDIPEGYSVSREKKERFSLILESASTNQTSMYLCASSPWDGQETQYFGPGTRLLVL.

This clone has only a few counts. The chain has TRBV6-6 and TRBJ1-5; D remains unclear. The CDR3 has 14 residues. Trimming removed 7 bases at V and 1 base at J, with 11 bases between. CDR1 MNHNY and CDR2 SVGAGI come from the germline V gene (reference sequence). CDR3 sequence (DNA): TGTGCCAGCACTCTAGGCGCCAGCAATCAGCCCCAGCATTTT. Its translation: CASTLGASNQPQHF.

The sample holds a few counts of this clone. The CDR3 sequence: CASSQDQIANYGYTF. CDR3 sequence (DNA): TGTGCCAGCAGCCAAGATCAAATAGCTAACTATGGCTACACCTTC. The V gene is TRBV14, the J gene TRBJ1-2; D ambiguous. This CDR3 has 15 residues. V was pared by 0 bases and J by 0 bases, with 8 bases between. The germline V gene has CDR1 SGHDN and CDR2 FVKESK.

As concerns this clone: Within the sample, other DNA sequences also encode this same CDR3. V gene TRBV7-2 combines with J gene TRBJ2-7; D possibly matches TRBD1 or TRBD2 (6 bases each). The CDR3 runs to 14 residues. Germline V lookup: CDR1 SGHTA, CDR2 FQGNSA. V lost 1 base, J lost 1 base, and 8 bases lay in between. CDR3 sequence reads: CASSLGGASYEQYF. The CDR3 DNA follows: TGTGCCAGCAGCTTAGGGGGGGCATCCTACGAGCAGTACTTC.

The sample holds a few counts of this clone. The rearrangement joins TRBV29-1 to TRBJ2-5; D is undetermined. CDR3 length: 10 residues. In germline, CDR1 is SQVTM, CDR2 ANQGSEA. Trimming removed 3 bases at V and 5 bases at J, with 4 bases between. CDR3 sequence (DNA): TGCAGCGTTGACGATGAGACCCAGTACTTC. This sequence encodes CSVDDETQYF.

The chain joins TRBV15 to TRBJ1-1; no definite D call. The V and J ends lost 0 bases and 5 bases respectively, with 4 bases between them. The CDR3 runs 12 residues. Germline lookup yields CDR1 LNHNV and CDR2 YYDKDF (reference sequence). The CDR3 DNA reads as TGTGCCACCAGCAGAGAGGATACTGAAGCTTTCTTT. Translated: CATSREDTEAFF.

The CDR3 region is CASNTRAAGGVHEQYF. CDR3 bases: TGTGCCAGCAACACCCGGGCAGCAGGGGGTGTCCACGAGCAGTACTTC. This rearrangement joins TRBV2 to TRBJ2-7; 7 bases fit TRBD1. V was pared by 7 bases and J by 5 bases, with 17 bases of the junction left unmatched. The CDR3 loop spans 16 amino acids. The V gene's germline CDR1 is SNHLY and CDR2 FYNNEI. Full variable domain (remainder filled in from reference TRBV2 and TRBJ2-7): EPEVTQTPSHQVTQMGQEVILRCVPISNHLYFYWYRQILGQKVEFLVSFYNNEISEKSEIFDDQFSVERPDGSNFTLKIRSTKLEDSAMYFCASNTRAAGGVHEQYFGPGTRLTVT.

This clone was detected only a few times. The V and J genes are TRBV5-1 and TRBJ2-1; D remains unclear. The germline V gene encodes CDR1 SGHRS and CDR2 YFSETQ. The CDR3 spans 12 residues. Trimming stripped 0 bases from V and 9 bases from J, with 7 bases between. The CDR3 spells CASSLVTFEQFF. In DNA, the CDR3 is TGCGCCAGCAGCTTGGTTACTTTTGAGCAGTTCTTC.